Included here is one T cell receptor beta chain sequence, with context. This clone has a count of ten or more. Its target antigen remains unknown. Base qualities are not recorded, but no much larger clone differs from it by a single base. Participants in the prospective study were aged roughly 18 to 100 years, lived in about two dozen United States geographic areas, and enrolled through a virtual design. In the prospective study, participants were assigned to cohorts based on the clinical history participants reported in a screening survey and a study questionnaire. Mobile phlebotomists in the prospective study collected whole blood, serum and a nasopharyngeal or oropharyngeal swab from every participant. Participants in the prospective study had the option to provide additional blood draws and questionnaires over a roughly 2-month period. Before DNA extraction, blood samples from the prospective study were shipped at room temperature or frozen.

CDR1 and CDR2, looked up from the germline V gene, are SGHAT and FQNNGV. From the cysteine up to the phenylalanine, the CDR3 has a length of 15 residues. Only the CDR3 region is kept as DNA, spanning 45 bases read in frame from base 1. V is clipped by 3 bases and J by 1 base, and the sequence between their germline boundaries is 10 bases long. This sample stems from a study of blood T cell repertoires in COVID-19 (TCRdb year 2020). Regarding the complete study: Collaborator samples came from the United States, Italy and Spain and covered acute and convalescent phases of COVID-19. A de-identified subject ID, COVID-19 status, age in years and sex were almost always included in the sample metadata. The samples were drawn from the first 160 participants of the ongoing ImmuneRACE study and from 950 to 1,500 subjects provided by 6 global collaborators. HLA class I and class II types, where available, came from metadata supplied by the sample provider rather than from assay-based typing. The repertoires were made available in a free public database intended to serve as a resource for research on the immune response to SARS-CoV-2. The material from the prospective study consisted of cDNA or gDNA derived from T cells, B-cell-depleted T cells, or PBMCs. Subjects who had been exposed to COVID-19, were actively infected with it, or had recovered from it provided the deeply sampled blood TCRbeta repertoires that made up the dataset.

TCRbeta CDR3 regions were amplified from genomic DNA by means of the immunoSEQ Assay, a bias-controlled multiplex PCR. Processing in the source paper ran as follows. Within the assay, amplification of reference gene primers was used to estimate how many nucleated cells each sample contained. Sequence reads were collapsed and filtered to measure the absolute abundance of every unique TCRbeta CDR3 rearrangement. Productive Simpson clonality was computed per sample as the square root of Simpson's diversity index over productive rearrangements. The clones in this table, taken by TCRdb from immuneACCESS, are in-frame only. Not every clone is retained; where verified, under half of the shortfall comes from an unresolved V gene, and the cause of the rest is unknown. V and J calls and clone size are given by that table; D and trimming were obtained from the DNA. A total of roughly 280,000 clones appear in this sample, 85% to 90% of them only once. The ten largest clonotypes hold approximately 4% of the sample.

What the authors observed across the whole study: The amount of clinical and demographic metadata varied by source and participant and was provided uncurated.

Sequenced material: PBMCs or T cells enriched from blood (not recorded which). The chain employs TRBV11-2 and TRBJ2-1; no D gene is confidently identified. This clonotype was sampled from a woman in her 30s with acute COVID-19. The CDR3 has the sequence CASSFWRGSYNEQFF. The DNA reads TGTGCCAGCAGCTTTTGGCGAGGTTCCTACAATGAGCAGTTCTTC.